This is a list of T cell receptor beta chains from one sample in a study of cytomegalovirus exposure and HLA in healthy donors. Data came from immunoSEQ multiplex PCR; TCRdb stores just in-frame clones and leaves some out. The sample yields about 80,000 clones, over 70% seen once. Sequenced input: PBMCs. These receptor sequences come from a woman aged 40 to 50 in good health and CMV-seronegative. Both conserved end residues are part of each CDR3. A D gene is named only where the DNA matches it firmly. Rows give clone size only sometimes, using once, few, many, or a class for an expanded clone.

V: TRBV4-3
size: .
J: TRBJ2-1
D: .
CDR3: CASSQERDGSSYNEQFF
DNA: TGCGCCAGCAGCCAAGAGCGGGACGGGAGCTCCTACAATGAGCAGTTCTTC

V: TRBV27
size: few
J: TRBJ1-4
D: TRBD1
CDR3: CASSSLAGQDELFF
DNA: TGTGCCAGCAGTTCTCTAGCCGGACAGGACGAACTGTTTTTT

V: TRBV7-6
size: .
J: TRBJ2-7
D: .
CDR3: CASSLGGQNHEQYF
DNA: TGTGCCAGCAGCTTAGGCGGACAGAACCACGAGCAGTACTTC

V: TRBV5-1
size: .
J: TRBJ1-2
D: .
CDR3: CASSLVRGSQDGYTF
DNA: TGCGCCAGCAGCTTGGTTAGGGGATCTCAGGATGGCTACACCTTC

V: TRBV9
size: .
J: TRBJ2-7
D: TRBD1
CDR3: CASGGRDSLYEQYF
DNA: TGTGCCAGCGGGGGTAGGGACAGTCTCTACGAGCAGTACTTC

V: TRBV10-1
size: once
J: TRBJ1-1
D: .
CDR3: CAHWGGNTEAFF
DNA: TGCGCCCACTGGGGAGGAAACACTGAAGCTTTCTTT

V: TRBV5-4
size: .
J: TRBJ1-1
D: TRBD1
CDR3: CASSARGHGTEAFF
DNA: TGTGCCAGCAGCGCCAGGGGGCATGGGACTGAAGCTTTCTTT

V: TRBV27
size: .
J: TRBJ1-5
D: .
CDR3: CASSPRQRSQPQHF
DNA: TGTGCCAGCAGTCCCAGACAGCGCTCCCAGCCCCAGCATTTT

V: TRBV27
size: .
J: TRBJ2-1
D: .
CDR3: CASSWAGTYDEQFF
DNA: TGTGCCAGCAGTTGGGCCGGAACTTACGATGAGCAGTTCTTC

V: TRBV6-4
size: .
J: TRBJ2-3
D: TRBD2
CDR3: CASSGSSGSYPDTQYF
DNA: TGTGCCAGCAGTGGATCTAGCGGGAGTTACCCAGATACGCAGTATTTT

V: TRBV27
size: once
J: TRBJ2-1
D: TRBD2
CDR3: CASSFPGLAYNEQFF
DNA: TGTGCCAGCAGTTTCCCCGGACTAGCTTACAATGAGCAGTTCTTC

V: TRBV29-1
size: .
J: TRBJ2-3
D: .
CDR3: CSVDPGSTDTQYF
DNA: TGCAGCGTTGACCCAGGGTCCACAGATACGCAGTATTTT

V: TRBV7-8
size: .
J: TRBJ2-5
D: TRBD2
CDR3: CASSLGTSAGTQYF
DNA: TGTGCCAGCAGCTTAGGGACTAGCGCGGGGACCCAGTACTTC

V: TRBV10-1
size: .
J: TRBJ2-6
D: .
CDR3: CASRETGTSGAYVLTF
DNA: TGCGCCAGCAGGGAAACCGGGACTTCTGGGGCCTACGTCCTGACTTTC

V: TRBV28
size: .
J: TRBJ1-2
D: TRBD1
CDR3: CASSVTGVGGYTF
DNA: TGTGCCAGCAGTGTGACAGGGGTTGGTGGCTACACCTTC

V: TRBV10-3
size: .
J: TRBJ2-1
D: .
CDR3: CAITSLTYNEQFF
DNA: TGTGCCATCACTTCCCTTACCTACAATGAGCAGTTCTTC

V: TRBV28
size: .
J: TRBJ1-5
D: TRBD1
CDR3: CASSFTGGANNQPQHF
DNA: TGTGCCAGCAGTTTCACAGGGGGCGCAAATAATCAGCCCCAGCATTTT

V: TRBV6-1
size: .
J: TRBJ1-5
D: TRBD1
CDR3: CASRLTGPQPQHF
DNA: TGTGCCAGCCGGTTGACAGGGCCTCAGCCCCAGCATTTT

V: TRBV30
size: .
J: TRBJ2-1
D: .
CDR3: CAWSVPEINEQFF
DNA: TGTGCCTGGAGTGTACCGGAGATCAATGAGCAGTTCTTC

V: TRBV6-1
size: few
J: TRBJ1-1
D: TRBD1
CDR3: CASRRTGEDEAFF
DNA: TGTGCCAGCAGGAGGACAGGGGAGGATGAAGCTTTCTTT

V: TRBV6-6
size: .
J: TRBJ1-2
D: TRBD1
CDR3: CASRKTGWDGYTF
DNA: TGTGCCAGCAGAAAGACAGGGTGGGATGGCTACACCTTC

V: TRBV25-1
size: few
J: TRBJ2-5
D: TRBD2
CDR3: CASSQTRLAGGTLETQYF
DNA: TGTGCCAGCAGTCAAACCCGACTAGCGGGGGGGACCCTGGAGACCCAGTACTTC

V: TRBV4-1
size: few
J: TRBJ1-6
D: TRBD1
CDR3: CASKVFGTVKISYNSPLHF
DNA: TGCGCCAGCAAGGTCTTCGGGACAGTTAAAATTTCCTATAATTCACCCCTCCACTTT

V: TRBV5-5
size: .
J: TRBJ2-3
D: TRBD2
CDR3: CASSGLAARSSTDTQYF
DNA: TGTGCCAGCAGCGGACTAGCGGCACGGTCTAGCACAGATACGCAGTATTTT

V: TRBV7-6
size: once
J: TRBJ1-1
D: .
CDR3: CASSWASNTEAFF
DNA: TGTGCCAGCAGCTGGGCAAGTAACACTGAAGCTTTCTTT

V: TRBV2
size: .
J: TRBJ1-5
D: .
CDR3: CASSEGTSIHQPQHF
DNA: TGTGCCAGCAGTGAGGGGACAAGTATTCATCAGCCCCAGCATTTT

V: TRBV5-5
size: .
J: TRBJ2-7
D: TRBD1
CDR3: CASSFYLGQSSYEQYF
DNA: TGTGCCAGCAGCTTTTACTTGGGACAGAGCTCCTACGAGCAGTACTTC

V: TRBV6-6
size: .
J: TRBJ2-2
D: TRBD2
CDR3: CASSYSLTSAGELFF
DNA: TGTGCCAGCAGTTACTCGTTGACTAGCGCCGGGGAGCTGTTTTTT

V: TRBV29-1
size: .
J: TRBJ1-2
D: TRBD1
CDR3: CSAEGQGAGGYTF
DNA: TGCAGCGCCGAAGGACAGGGGGCGGGAGGCTACACCTTC

V: TRBV7-9
size: .
J: TRBJ2-3
D: TRBD2
CDR3: CASSTGLAGTTDTQYF
DNA: TGTGCCAGCAGCACCGGACTAGCGGGGACCACAGATACGCAGTATTTT

V: TRBV19
size: .
J: TRBJ2-2
D: TRBD2
CDR3: CASSIPRLAGDTGELFF
DNA: TGTGCCAGTAGTATCCCCCGACTAGCGGGGGACACCGGGGAGCTGTTTTTT

V: TRBV15
size: .
J: TRBJ2-6
D: TRBD1
CDR3: CATSRGQGPGANVLTF
DNA: TGTGCCACCAGCCGTGGACAGGGTCCGGGGGCCAACGTCCTGACTTTC

V: TRBV5-1
size: .
J: TRBJ2-5
D: .
CDR3: CASRHRVGEETQYF
DNA: TGCGCCAGCAGACACAGGGTTGGAGAGGAGACCCAGTACTTC